The 20 T cell receptor beta chains reported below all come from one sample, sequenced in a study of tumor-infiltrating lymphocytes in localized non-small cell lung cancer. Produced via immunoSEQ multiplex PCR; TCRdb's table is partial and in-frame only. The sample contains some 15,000 clones, 73% of which appear only once. Source material: lung tumor tissue. All receptors come from a human donor with non-small cell lung cancer.

The chain carries TRBV6-6 and TRBJ1-2; a weak D match, TRBD1 (6 bases). V shed 7 bases and J shed 4 bases, with 16 bases lying between them. The CDR3 contains 14 residues. Per the germline V gene, CDR1 is MNHNY and CDR2 is SVGAGI (reference sequence). Here the CDR3 DNA reads TGTGCCAGCAATCCTACCGGGACATTCTATGGCTACACCTTC. It is translated as CASNPTGTFYGYTF.

This chain links TRBV9 with TRBJ2-1; possibly TRBD1 for D (5 bases). Trimming stripped 5 bases from V and 0 bases from J, with 12 bases between. Germline assignment: CDR1 SGDLS and CDR2 YYNGEE. This CDR3 region has 15 residues. The CDR3 DNA reads TGTGCCAGCAGTTGGGGCATTAGCTCCTACAATGAGCAGTTCTTC. Amino acid sequence: CASSWGISSYNEQFF.

The V call is TRBV28, the J call TRBJ2-5; TRBD2 matches 14 bases. This CDR3 region has 15 residues. Germline V gives CDR1 MDHEN, CDR2 SYDVKM. V trimming: 10 bases; J trimming: 2 bases; junction bases outside the gene matches: 6. The CDR3 nucleotides read TGTGCCACCCGGACTAGCGGGAGGAAACAAGAGACCCAGTACTTC. As protein: CATRTSGRKQETQYF.

Only a few counts were recorded for this clone. The gene calls are TRBV28 and TRBJ2-2, with no clear D. CDR3 length: 11 amino acids. Germline values: CDR1 MDHEN, CDR2 SYDVKM. Between the trimmed V and J ends, which lost 2 bases and 8 bases, there was a span of 3 bases. For the CDR3, the DNA is TGTGCCAGCAGTTTAATGGGGGAGCTGTTTTTT. Protein sequence: CASSLMGELFF.

This sequence joins TRBV6-6 and TRBJ1-2; possibly TRBD1 for D (6 bases). CDR3 length equals 14 residues. The V gene's germline CDR1 is MNHNY and CDR2 SVGAGI (reference sequence). Between the trimmed V and J ends, which lost 6 bases and 8 bases, there was a span of 19 bases. CDR3 sequence reads: CASRRGHLPWGYTF. In nucleotides, the CDR3 is TGTGCCAGCAGAAGGGGACATCTTCCTTGGGGCTACACCTTC.

V gene TRBV28 combines with J gene TRBJ2-3, with D uncertain. Germline assignment: CDR1 MDHEN and CDR2 SYDVKM. CDR3 length equals 15 residues. Trimming cost V 2 bases and J 2 bases, with 11 bases left between them. The CDR3 sequence is CASSLAQFFTDTQYF. The CDR3, as DNA: TGTGCCAGCAGTTTAGCACAGTTTTTCACAGATACGCAGTATTTT.

The rearrangement links TRBV9 to TRBJ2-4; D is undetermined. The ends were cut back, 3 bases at V and 8 bases at J, with 15 bases in the middle. Germline lookup yields CDR1 SGDLS and CDR2 YYNGEE. The CDR3 sequence is 14 residues long. The CDR3 reads CASSAGPSADIQYF. The CDR3 bases are TGTGCCAGCAGCGCAGGACCTTCGGCGGACATTCAGTACTTC.

This clone was found once. The chain has TRBV11-1 and TRBJ2-7, with D unresolved. Germline V gene lookup returns CDR1 SGHAT and CDR2 FQDESV (reference sequence). Trimming stripped 4 bases from V and 5 bases from J, with 9 bases between. CDR3 length: 12 residues. The CDR3 nucleotides read TGTGCCAGCAGCTCCTTCAACGACGAGCAGTACTTC. It yields the protein CASSSFNDEQYF.

The V call is TRBV27, the J call TRBJ2-3, with D maybe TRBD1 (5 bases). The CDR3 length is 14 residues. Germline V gene data show CDR1 as MNHEY and CDR2 as SMNVEV (reference sequence). The V end was cut by 6 bases, the J end by 0 bases, with 10 bases between. DNA for the CDR3: TGTGCCAGCAGAGGGGCAGGTAGCACAGATACGCAGTATTTT. It codes for CASRGAGSTDTQYF.

This clone was seen a single time. The J gene is TRBJ2-5, the V gene TRBV4-1; 10 bases fit TRBD2. This CDR3 spans 17 amino acids. Germline V CDR1 and CDR2: MGHRA, YSYEKL. Losses at the gene ends were 0 bases for V and 7 bases for J; bases not matched to a gene: 11. CDR3 sequence: CASSQDWLAGVDRTQYF. As DNA, the CDR3 is TGCGCCAGCAGCCAAGATTGGCTAGCGGGAGTTGACAGGACCCAGTACTTC.

This chain uses TRBV28 with TRBJ2-5, with 9 nucleotides matching TRBD2. CDR3 size: 14 residues. V lost 6 bases to trimming and J lost 3 bases; unmatched junction nucleotides: 5. Germline V CDR1 and CDR2: MDHEN, SYDVKM. The CDR3 bases are TGTGCCAGCAGAGGTAGCGGGGGAAAAGAGACCCAGTACTTC. This codes for CASRGSGGKETQYF.

CDR3 region: CASRTLRTSGSYEQYF. CDR3 bases: TGTGCCAGCAGAACCCTCAGGACTAGCGGGAGTTACGAGCAGTACTTC. The chain has TRBV7-3 and TRBJ2-7; 13 bases map to TRBD2. This CDR3 has 16 residues. In germline, CDR1 is SGHTA, CDR2 FQGTGA. Germline trimming cut 6 bases from V and 4 bases from J; bases unmatched to any gene: 9.

V is TRBV30 and J is TRBJ2-5; TRBD2 might be the D (6 bases). The CDR3 has 14 residues. Germline-derived CDR1 and CDR2 are GTSNPN and SVGIG (reference sequence). Trimming took off 8 bases at V and 4 bases at J, with 20 bases between the two ends. CDR3 DNA: TGTGCCGGGACTCGTTCCACGCAAGGAGAGACCCAGTACTTC. The encoded protein is CAGTRSTQGETQYF.

J is TRBJ2-1 and V is TRBV11-1; D may be TRBD1 (6 bases). The CDR3 is made up of 17 amino acids. V lost 1 base and J 5 bases, leaving 18 bases between the germline ends. Looked up from germline, CDR1 is SGHAT and CDR2 is FQDESV (reference sequence). The CDR3 DNA reads TGTGCCAGCAGCTTAGGGTCTAGGACAGTCCCCCACAATGAGCAGTTCTTC. Protein product: CASSLGSRTVPHNEQFF.

The gene calls are TRBV18 and TRBJ1-1; no reliable D call. V gave up 6 bases and J gave up 7 bases, with 18 bases separating them. Looked up from germline, CDR1 is KGHSH and CDR2 is LQKENI. The CDR3 runs 14 residues. DNA for the CDR3: TGTGCCAGCTCCTTGAACGGCCGCGATGATGAAGCTTTCTTT. Translation: CASSLNGRDDEAFF.

The J gene is TRBJ2-3, the V gene TRBV4-1; 12 bases are a match to TRBD2. Unmatched junction bases numbered 16, after V lost 4 bases and J lost 11 bases. CDR3 size: 17 residues. The V gene's germline CDR1 is MGHRA and CDR2 YSYEKL. In DNA, the CDR3 is TGCGCCAGCAGCCCCGCTGGACTAGCGGGGTACACCGGCGGGCAGTATTTT. This translates into CASSPAGLAGYTGGQYF.

The genes are TRBV6-5 and TRBJ1-2, with 9 nucleotides matching TRBD1. After removal of 5 bases from V and 4 bases from J, the junction contained 8 bases not matched to a gene. CDR1 is MNHEY and CDR2 is SVGAGI in the germline V gene. This CDR3 is 15 amino acids long. The CDR3 DNA is TGTGCCAGCAGTCCGGGACAGGGAGTAGGCTATGGCTACACCTTC. This gives the protein CASSPGQGVGYGYTF.

This clone was seen a few times. CDR3 residues: CASRAVGRNTEAFF. For the CDR3, the DNA is TGTGCCAGCAGGGCTGTGGGAAGGAACACTGAAGCTTTCTTT. The genes are TRBV27 and TRBJ1-1; no definite D call. Per the germline V gene, CDR1 is MNHEY and CDR2 is SMNVEV (reference sequence). Trimming pared 6 bases from V and 1 base from J, leaving 12 bases between. This CDR3 comprises 14 residues.

The CDR3 region has the DNA TGTGCCAGCAGGTGGGGCGCTGAAGCTTTCTTT. This encodes CASRWGAEAFF. V gene TRBV6-5 combines with J gene TRBJ1-1, with D tentatively TRBD1 (5 bases). The V end was cut by 6 bases, the J end by 6 bases, with 8 bases between. This CDR3 is 11 amino acids long. Germline-derived CDR1 and CDR2 are MNHEY and SVGAGI.

CDR3 coding DNA: TGTGCCAGCAGTCCACTTTGGGGCTCTGGAAACACCATATATTTT. Translating it yields CASSPLWGSGNTIYF. This sequence joins TRBV28 and TRBJ1-3, with D hard to call. The CDR3 is 15 amino acids. CDR1 is MDHEN and CDR2 is SYDVKM in the germline V gene. The ends were cut back, 5 bases at V and 0 bases at J, with 11 bases in the middle.